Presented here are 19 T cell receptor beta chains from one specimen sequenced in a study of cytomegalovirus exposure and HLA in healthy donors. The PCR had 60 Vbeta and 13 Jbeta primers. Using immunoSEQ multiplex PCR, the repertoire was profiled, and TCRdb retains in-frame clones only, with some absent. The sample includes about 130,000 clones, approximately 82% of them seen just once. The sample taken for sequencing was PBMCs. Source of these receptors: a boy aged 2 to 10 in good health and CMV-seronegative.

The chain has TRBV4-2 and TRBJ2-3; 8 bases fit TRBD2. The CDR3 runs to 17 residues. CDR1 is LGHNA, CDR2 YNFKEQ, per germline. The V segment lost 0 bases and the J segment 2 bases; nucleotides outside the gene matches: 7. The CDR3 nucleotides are TGTGCCAGCAGCCAAGAATGGAGCGGGGGCTTCACAGATACGCAGTATTTT. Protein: CASSQEWSGGFTDTQYF.

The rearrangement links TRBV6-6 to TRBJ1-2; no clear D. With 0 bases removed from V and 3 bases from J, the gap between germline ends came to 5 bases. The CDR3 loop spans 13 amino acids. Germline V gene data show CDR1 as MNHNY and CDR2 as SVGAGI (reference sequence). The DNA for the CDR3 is TGTGCCAGCAGTTACTCGCAGGACTATGGCTACACCTTC. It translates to CASSYSQDYGYTF.

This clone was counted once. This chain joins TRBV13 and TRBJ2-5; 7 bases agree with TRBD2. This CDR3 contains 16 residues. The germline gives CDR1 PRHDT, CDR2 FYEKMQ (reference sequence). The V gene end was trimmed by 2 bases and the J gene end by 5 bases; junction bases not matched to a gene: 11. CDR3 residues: CASSLTAASGFETQYF. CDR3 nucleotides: TGTGCCAGCAGCTTAACGGCGGCTAGCGGATTCGAGACCCAGTACTTC. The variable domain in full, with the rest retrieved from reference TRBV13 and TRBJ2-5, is AAGVIQSPRHLIKEKRETATLKCYPIPRHDTVYWYQQGPGQDPQFLISFYEKMQSDKGSIPDRFSAQQFSDYHSELNMSSLELGDSALYFCASSLTAASGFETQYFGPGTRLLVL.

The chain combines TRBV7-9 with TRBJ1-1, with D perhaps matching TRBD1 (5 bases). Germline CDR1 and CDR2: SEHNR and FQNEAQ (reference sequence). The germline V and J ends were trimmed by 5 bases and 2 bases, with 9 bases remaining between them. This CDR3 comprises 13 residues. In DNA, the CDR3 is TGTGCCAGCAGCCTCAGGGAAAACACTGAAGCTTTCTTT. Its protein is CASSLRENTEAFF.

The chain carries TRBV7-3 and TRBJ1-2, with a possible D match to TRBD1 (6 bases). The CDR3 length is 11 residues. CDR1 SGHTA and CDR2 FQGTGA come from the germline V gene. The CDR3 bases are TGTGGGAGCTCAGGGGTAGGTGGCTACACCTTC. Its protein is CGSSGVGGYTF.

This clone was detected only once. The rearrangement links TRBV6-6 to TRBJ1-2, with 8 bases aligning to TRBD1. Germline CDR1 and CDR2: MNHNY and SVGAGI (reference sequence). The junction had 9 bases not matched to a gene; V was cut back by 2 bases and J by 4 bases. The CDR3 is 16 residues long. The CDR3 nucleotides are TGTGCCAGCAGTTACCCCCAACAGGGGGTTGGCTATGGCTACACCTTC. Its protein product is CASSYPQQGVGYGYTF.

The CDR3 nucleotides are TGTGCCAGCAGGCGGGGGTCCCAAGAGACCCAGTACTTC. It encodes CASRRGSQETQYF. The J gene is TRBJ2-5, the V gene TRBV7-9; 7 bases map to TRBD2. V lost 6 bases, J lost 1 base, and 2 bases stayed unmatched. The CDR3 spans 13 residues. Germline lookup yields CDR1 SEHNR and CDR2 FQNEAQ (reference sequence).

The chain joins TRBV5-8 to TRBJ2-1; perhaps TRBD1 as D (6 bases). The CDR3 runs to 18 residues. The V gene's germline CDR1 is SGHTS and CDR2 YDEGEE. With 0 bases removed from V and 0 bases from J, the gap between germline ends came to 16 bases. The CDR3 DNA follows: TGTGCCAGCAGCTTGGGGCAGGGGTCGCACTACTCCTACAATGAGCAGTTCTTC. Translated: CASSLGQGSHYSYNEQFF. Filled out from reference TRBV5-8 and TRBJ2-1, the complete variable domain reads EAGVTQSPTHLIKTRGQQATLRCSPISGHTSVYWYQQALGLGLQFLLWYDEGEERNRGNFPPRFSGRQFPNYSSELNVNALELEDSALYLCASSLGQGSHYSYNEQFFGPGTRLTVL.

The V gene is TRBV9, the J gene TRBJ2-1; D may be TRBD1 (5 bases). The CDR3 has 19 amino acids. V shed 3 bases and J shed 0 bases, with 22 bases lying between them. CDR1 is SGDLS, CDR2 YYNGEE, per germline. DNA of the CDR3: TGTGCCAGCAGCGACCGACCTCGGAAGGGGAAAAACTCCTACAATGAGCAGTTCTTC. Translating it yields CASSDRPRKGKNSYNEQFF.

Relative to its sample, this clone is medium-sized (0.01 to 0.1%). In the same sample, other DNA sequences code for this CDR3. The CDR3 bases are TGTGCCAGCAGTTACGGGACAGGGAACTATGGCTACACCTTC. It yields the protein CASSYGTGNYGYTF. The chain recombines TRBV5-6 with TRBJ1-2; 9 bases align to TRBD1. The junction had 4 bases not matched to a gene; V was cut back by 5 bases and J by 2 bases. There are 14 residues in the CDR3. Germline V lookup: CDR1 SGHDT, CDR2 YYEEEE. The variable domain in full, completed from reference TRBV5-6 and TRBJ1-2, reads DAGVTQSPTHLIKTRGQQVTLRCSPKSGHDTVSWYQQALGQGPQFIFQYYEEEERQRGNFPDRFSGHQFPNYSSELNVNALLLGDSALYLCASSYGTGNYGYTFGSGTRLTVV.

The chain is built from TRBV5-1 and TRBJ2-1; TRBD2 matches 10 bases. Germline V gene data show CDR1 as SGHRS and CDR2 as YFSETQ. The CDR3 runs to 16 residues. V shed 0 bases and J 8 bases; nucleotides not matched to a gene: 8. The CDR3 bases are TGCGCCAGCAGCTTGGCAGAGCGGGAGGGCGGGGATGAGCAGTTCTTC. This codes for CASSLAEREGGDEQFF.

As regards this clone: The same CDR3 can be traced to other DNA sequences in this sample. The CDR3 region is CASSLGTGAHGYTF. Written as DNA, the CDR3 is TGTGCCAGCAGCTTGGGGACAGGGGCACATGGCTACACCTTC. The V gene is TRBV5-6, the J gene TRBJ1-2; the match to TRBD1 covers 9 bases. J was trimmed by 6 bases and V by 0 bases; bases with no gene match: 3. Germline V gene sequence: CDR1 SGHDT, CDR2 YYEEEE. This CDR3 has 14 amino acids.

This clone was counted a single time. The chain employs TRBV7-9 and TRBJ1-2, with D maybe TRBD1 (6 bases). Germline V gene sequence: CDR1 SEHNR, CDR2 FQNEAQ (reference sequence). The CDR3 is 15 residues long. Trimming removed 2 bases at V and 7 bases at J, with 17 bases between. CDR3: CASSLPRTDSGGYTF. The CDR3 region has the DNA TGTGCCAGCAGCTTACCACGGACAGATTCAGGTGGCTACACCTTC.

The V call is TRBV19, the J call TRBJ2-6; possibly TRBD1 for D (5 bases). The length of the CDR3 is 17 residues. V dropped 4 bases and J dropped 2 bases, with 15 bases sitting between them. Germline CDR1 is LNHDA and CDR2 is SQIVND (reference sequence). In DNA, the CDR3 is TGTGCCAGTAGTACCCCCCGGCAGGGCACTGGGGCCAACGTCCTGACTTTC. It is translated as CASSTPRQGTGANVLTF.

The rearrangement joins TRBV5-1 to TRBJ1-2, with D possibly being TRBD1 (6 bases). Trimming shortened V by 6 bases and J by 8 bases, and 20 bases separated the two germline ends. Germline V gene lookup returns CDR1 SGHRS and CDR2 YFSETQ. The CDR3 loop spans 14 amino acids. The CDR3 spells CASTRNQQGSGYTF. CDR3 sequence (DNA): TGCGCCAGCACTCGGAACCAACAGGGAAGCGGCTACACCTTC.

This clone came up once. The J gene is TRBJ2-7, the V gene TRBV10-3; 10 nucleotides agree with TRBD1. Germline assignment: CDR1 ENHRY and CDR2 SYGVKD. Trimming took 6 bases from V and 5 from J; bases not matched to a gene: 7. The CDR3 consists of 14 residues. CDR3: CAIRTGQGSHEQYF. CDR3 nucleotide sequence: TGTGCCATCAGAACGGGACAGGGGTCCCACGAGCAGTACTTC.

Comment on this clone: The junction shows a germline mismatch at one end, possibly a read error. The CDR3 coding sequence is TGTTCCAGCAGCCCTGGGGACAGGGATGGATATGGCAATCAGCCCCAGCATTTT. It encodes CSSSPGDRDGYGNQPQHF. The chain has TRBV7-9 and TRBJ1-5; 9 positions agree with TRBD1. This CDR3 has 18 residues. The germline V gene has CDR1 SEHNR and CDR2 FQNEAQ (reference sequence).

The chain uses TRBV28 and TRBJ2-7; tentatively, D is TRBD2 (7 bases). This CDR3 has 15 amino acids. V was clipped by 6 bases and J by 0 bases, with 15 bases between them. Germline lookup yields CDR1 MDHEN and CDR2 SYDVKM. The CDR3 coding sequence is TGTGCCAGCAGCGCCGGGGGGACATTCTCCTACGAGCAGTACGTC. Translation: CASSAGGTFSYEQYV.

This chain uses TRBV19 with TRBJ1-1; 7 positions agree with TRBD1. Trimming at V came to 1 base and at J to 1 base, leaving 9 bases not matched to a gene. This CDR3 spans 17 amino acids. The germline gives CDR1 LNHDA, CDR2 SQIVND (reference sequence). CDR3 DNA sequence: TGTGCCAGTAGTATAGTGGGTAGGGACAGAGAGAACACTGAAGCTTTCTTT. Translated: CASSIVGRDRENTEAFF. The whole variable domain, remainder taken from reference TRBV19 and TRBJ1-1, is DGGITQSPKYLFRKEGQNVTLSCEQNLNHDAMYWYRQDPGQGLRLIYYSQIVNDFQKGDIAEGYSVSREKKESFPLTVTSAQKNPTAFYLCASSIVGRDRENTEAFFGQGTRLTVV.